This TCR beta chain was documented in a study of cytomegalovirus exposure and HLA in healthy donors. CDR1 WNHNN and CDR2 SYGVQD come from the germline V gene (reference sequence). With V trimmed by 4 bases and J by 1 base, 11 bases remained unmatched. The CDR3 covers 17 residues. Study results and caveats: Confirmation in vitro established that a few CMV-associated chains were specific for CMV antigens. Equally common other TCR beta chains were less clonally expanded than HLA-associated ones, a later analysis found. What a later analysis showed was that several of the most significant clusters appeared linked to common viral pathogens.

PCR employed 60 Vbeta and 13 Jbeta primers. Profiling relied on immunoSEQ multiplex PCR, and the TCRdb table lists in-frame clones only, not all of them. The sample has some 150,000 clones, 80% to 90% seen once. About this clone: Its antigen is undetermined.

This TCR came from a woman aged 18 to 35 in good health and CMV-seropositive. Material: PBMCs. The chain combines TRBV10-1 with TRBJ2-3; 7 positions match TRBD2. The CDR3 region is CASSVGGIGGRTDTQYF. For the CDR3, the DNA is TGCGCCAGCAGTGTGGGGGGGATCGGAGGGCGCACAGATACGCAGTATTTT.